The rows below give T cell receptor beta chains drawn from one sample of a study of T cell changes during pregnancy in multiple sclerosis. Here immunoSEQ multiplex PCR was the method, and the copy in TCRdb shows in-frame clones only, minus some. The sample comprises some 60,000 clones, approximately 90% of which are singletons, and 3% to 4% rests with the top ten. The sequencing used peripheral blood, collected after pregnancy. These receptors came from a female donor in good health, enrolled as a control in a pregnancy study. Each CDR3 is given with its conserved first and last residue. D genes are given only for firm matches. Size is omitted from some rows. Given values are once, few, many or a class for expanded clones.

D gene,clone size,J gene,V gene,CDR3 DNA,CDR3 protein
NA,NA,TRBJ1-2,TRBV5-5,TGTGCCAGTAGCTGGGGCCTCTATGGCTACACCTTC,CASSWGLYGYTF
NA,NA,TRBJ2-7,TRBV27,TGTGCCAGCAGTTTGGCTCAGGGCTACGAGCAGTACTTC,CASSLAQGYEQYF
NA,NA,TRBJ2-5,TRBV5-1,TGCGCCAGCAGCTTGACAGGGATGTTTTCGGAGACCCAGTACTTC,CASSLTGMFSETQYF
TRBD2,NA,TRBJ2-5,TRBV28,TGTGCCAGCAGCTCGGGACTAGGGGAGACCCAGTACTTC,CASSSGLGETQYF
NA,NA,TRBJ1-1,TRBV2,TGTGCCAGCAGCACAGCCCCGGACACTGAAGCTTTCTTT,CASSTAPDTEAFF
NA,NA,TRBJ2-1,TRBV2,TGTGCCAGCAGTCTACTAGCAAGCACCAATGAGCAGTTCTTC,CASSLLASTNEQFF
NA,NA,TRBJ2-5,TRBV19,TGTGCCAGTAGAGGGGGGACAGAGGAGACCCAGTACTTC,CASRGGTEETQYF
NA,NA,TRBJ1-6,TRBV7-3,TGTGCCAGCAGCTCCCTCCTACCCCCCAATTCACCCCTCCACTTT,CASSSLLPPNSPLHF
NA,NA,TRBJ1-4,TRBV18,TGTGCCAGCTCCCGTGTATCGGGGGATGCAACTAATGAAAAACTGTTTTTT,CASSRVSGDATNEKLFF
NA,NA,TRBJ1-5,TRBV7-9,TGTGCCAGCAGCCCCCAGGGTTATACCAATCAGCCCCAGCATTTT,CASSPQGYTNQPQHF
TRBD2,NA,TRBJ2-3,TRBV5-1,TGCGCCAGCAGCTCCTGGACTAGCGGGACCCGCACAGATACGCAGTATTTT,CASSSWTSGTRTDTQYF
NA,NA,TRBJ2-1,TRBV15,TGTGCCACCAGCAGAGGAGAGCTGAGCTCCTACAATGAGCAGTTCTTC,CATSRGELSSYNEQFF
TRBD2,NA,TRBJ2-2,TRBV25-1,TGTGCCAGCAGTGAATCGGCTAGCGGGGCACACACCGGGGAGCTGTTTTTT,CASSESASGAHTGELFF
NA,once,TRBJ1-1,TRBV6-1,TGTGCCAGCACCGATCCTCACCGGGTCCGCACTGAAGCTTTCTTT,CASTDPHRVRTEAFF
NA,NA,TRBJ1-5,TRBV7-3,TGTGCCAGCAGCGCCTACAGGGACCAGCCCCAGCATTTT,CASSAYRDQPQHF
NA,NA,TRBJ1-2,TRBV6-1,TGTGCCAGCAGTGAATCAGGGGCCTATGGCTACACCTTC,CASSESGAYGYTF
NA,once,TRBJ1-1,TRBV7-8,TGTGCCAGCAGCTTAGTGGGAGGGGGCACTGAAGCTTTCTTT,CASSLVGGGTEAFF
TRBD2,NA,TRBJ2-5,TRBV19,TGTGCCACCGCTCGGGTTCTGGGGAGGGACCAGTACTTC,CATARVLGRDQYF